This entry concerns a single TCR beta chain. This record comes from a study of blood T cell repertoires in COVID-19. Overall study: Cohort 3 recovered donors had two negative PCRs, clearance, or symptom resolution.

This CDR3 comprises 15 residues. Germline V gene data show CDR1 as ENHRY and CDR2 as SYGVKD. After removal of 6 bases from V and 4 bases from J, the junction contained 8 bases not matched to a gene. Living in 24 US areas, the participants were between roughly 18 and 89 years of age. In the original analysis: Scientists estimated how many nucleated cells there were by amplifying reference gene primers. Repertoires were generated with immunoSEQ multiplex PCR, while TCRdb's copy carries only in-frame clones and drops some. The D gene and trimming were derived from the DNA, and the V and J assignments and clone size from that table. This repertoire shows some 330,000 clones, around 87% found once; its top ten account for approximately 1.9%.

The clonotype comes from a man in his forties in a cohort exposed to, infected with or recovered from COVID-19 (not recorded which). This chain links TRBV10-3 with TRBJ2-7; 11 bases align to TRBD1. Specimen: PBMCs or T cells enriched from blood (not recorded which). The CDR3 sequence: CAISGQGAKMYEQYF. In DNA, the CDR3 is TGTGCCATCAGCGGACAGGGGGCGAAGATGTACGAGCAGTACTTC.